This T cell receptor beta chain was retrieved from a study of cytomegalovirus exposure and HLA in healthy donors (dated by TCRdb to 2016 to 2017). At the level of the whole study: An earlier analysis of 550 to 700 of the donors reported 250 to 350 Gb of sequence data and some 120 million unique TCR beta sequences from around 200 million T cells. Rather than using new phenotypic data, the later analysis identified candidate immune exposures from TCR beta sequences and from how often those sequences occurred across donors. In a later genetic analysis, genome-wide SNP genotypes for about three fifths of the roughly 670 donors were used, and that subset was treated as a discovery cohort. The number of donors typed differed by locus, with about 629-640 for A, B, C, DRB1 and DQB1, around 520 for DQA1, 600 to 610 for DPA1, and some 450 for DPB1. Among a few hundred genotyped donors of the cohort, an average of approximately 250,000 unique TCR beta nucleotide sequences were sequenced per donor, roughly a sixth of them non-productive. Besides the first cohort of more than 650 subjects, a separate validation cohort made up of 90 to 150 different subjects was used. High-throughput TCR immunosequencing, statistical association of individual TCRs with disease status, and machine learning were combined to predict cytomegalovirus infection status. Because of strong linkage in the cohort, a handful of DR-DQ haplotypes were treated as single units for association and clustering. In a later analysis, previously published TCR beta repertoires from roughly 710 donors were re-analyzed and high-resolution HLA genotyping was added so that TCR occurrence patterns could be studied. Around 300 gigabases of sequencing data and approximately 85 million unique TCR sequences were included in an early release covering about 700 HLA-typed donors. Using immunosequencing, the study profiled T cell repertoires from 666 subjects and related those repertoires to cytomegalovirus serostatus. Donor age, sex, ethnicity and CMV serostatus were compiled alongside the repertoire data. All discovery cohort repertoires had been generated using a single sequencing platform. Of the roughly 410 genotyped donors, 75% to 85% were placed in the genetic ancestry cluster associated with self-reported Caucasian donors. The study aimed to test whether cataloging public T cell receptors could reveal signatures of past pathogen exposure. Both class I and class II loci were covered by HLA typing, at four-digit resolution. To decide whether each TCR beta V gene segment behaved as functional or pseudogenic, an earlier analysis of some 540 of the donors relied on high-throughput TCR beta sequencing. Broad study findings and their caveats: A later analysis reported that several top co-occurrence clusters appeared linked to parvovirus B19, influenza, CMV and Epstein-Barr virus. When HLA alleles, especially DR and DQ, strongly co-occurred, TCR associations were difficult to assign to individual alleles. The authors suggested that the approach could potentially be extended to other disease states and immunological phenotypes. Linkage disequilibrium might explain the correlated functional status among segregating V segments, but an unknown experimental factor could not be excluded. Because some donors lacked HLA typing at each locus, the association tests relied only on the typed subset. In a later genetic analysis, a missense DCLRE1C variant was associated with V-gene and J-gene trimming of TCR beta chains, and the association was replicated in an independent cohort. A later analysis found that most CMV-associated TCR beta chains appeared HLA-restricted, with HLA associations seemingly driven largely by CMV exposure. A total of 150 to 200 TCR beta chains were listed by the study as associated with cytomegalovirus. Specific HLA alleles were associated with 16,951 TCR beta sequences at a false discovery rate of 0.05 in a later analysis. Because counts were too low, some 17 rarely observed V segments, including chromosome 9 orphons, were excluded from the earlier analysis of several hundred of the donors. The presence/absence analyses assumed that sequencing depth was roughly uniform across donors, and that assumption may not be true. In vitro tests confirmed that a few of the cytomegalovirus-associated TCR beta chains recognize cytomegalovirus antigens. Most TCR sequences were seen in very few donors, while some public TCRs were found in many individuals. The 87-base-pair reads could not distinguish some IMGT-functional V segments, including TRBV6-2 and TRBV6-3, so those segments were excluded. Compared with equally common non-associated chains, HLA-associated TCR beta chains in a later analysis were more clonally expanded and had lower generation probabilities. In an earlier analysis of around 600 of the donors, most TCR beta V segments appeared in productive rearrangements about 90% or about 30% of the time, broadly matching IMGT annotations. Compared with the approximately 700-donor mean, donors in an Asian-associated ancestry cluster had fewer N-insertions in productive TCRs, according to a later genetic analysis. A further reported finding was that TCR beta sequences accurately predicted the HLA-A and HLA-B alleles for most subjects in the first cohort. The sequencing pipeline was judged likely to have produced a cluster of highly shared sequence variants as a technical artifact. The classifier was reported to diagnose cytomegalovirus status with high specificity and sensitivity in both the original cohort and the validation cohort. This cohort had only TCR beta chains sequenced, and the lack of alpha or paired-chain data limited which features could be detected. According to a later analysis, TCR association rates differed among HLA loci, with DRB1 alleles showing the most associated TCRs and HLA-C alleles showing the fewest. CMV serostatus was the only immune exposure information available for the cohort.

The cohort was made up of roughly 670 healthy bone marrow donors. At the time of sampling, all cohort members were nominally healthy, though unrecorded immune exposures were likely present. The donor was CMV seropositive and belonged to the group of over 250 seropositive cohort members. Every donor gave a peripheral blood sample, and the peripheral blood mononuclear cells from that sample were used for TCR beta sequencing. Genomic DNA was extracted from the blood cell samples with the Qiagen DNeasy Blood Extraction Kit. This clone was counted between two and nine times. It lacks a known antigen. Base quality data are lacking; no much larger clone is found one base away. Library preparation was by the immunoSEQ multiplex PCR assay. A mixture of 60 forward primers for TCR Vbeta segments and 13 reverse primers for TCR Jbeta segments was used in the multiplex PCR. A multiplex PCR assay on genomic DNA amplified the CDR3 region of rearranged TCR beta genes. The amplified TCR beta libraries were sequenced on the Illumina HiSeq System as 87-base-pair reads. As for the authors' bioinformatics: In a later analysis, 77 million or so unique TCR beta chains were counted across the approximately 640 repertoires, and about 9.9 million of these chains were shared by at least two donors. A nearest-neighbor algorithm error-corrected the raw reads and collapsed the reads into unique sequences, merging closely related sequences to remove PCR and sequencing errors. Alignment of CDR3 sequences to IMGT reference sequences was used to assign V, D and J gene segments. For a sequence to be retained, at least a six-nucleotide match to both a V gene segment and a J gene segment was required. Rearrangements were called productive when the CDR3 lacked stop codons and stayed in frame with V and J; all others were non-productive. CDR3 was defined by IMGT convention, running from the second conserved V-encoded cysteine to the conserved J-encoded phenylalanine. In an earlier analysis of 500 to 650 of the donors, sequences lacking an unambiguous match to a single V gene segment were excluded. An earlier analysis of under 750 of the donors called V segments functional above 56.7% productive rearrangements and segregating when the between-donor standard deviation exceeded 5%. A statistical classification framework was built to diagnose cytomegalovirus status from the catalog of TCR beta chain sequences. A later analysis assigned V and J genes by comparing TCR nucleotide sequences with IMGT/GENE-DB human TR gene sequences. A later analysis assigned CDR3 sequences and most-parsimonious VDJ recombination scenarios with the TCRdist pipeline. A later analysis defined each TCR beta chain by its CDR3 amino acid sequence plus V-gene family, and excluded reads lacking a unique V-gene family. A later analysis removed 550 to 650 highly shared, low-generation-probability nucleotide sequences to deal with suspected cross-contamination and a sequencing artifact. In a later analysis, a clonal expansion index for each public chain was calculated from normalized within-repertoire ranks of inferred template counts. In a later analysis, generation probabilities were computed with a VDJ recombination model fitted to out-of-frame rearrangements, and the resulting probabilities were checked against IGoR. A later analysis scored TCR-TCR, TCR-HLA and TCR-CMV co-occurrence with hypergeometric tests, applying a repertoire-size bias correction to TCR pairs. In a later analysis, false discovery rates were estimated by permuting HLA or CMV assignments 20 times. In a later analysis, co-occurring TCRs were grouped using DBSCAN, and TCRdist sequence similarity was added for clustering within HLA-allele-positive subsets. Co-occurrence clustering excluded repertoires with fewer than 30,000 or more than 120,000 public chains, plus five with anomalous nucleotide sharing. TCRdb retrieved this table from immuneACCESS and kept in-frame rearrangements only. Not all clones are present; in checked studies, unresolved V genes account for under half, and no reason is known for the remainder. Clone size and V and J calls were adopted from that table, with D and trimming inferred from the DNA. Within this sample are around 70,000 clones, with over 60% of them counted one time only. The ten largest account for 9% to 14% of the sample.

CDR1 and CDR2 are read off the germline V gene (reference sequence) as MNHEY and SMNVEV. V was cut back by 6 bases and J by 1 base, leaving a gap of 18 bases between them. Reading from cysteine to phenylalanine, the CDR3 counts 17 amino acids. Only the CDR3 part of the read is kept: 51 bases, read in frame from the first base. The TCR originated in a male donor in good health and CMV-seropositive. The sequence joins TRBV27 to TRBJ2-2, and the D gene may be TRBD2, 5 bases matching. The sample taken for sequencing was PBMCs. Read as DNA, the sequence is TGTGCCAGCAGAGACTACAATCGGAAGGGGAACACCGGGGAGCTGTTTTTT. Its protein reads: CASRDYNRKGNTGELFF.